This T cell receptor (beta chain) was obtained from a study of T cells after yellow fever vaccination. Overall study context: Fractions containing few cells were prepared with SMART-Seq v4 Ultra Low Input. Study-wide results and limits: Most clones from primary vaccination resurfaced after the booster (roughly 96% CD4, over 85% CD8).

To note about this clonotype: Its antigen is still unknown.

A 5'RACE template-switching step, the method used to make TCR cDNA, added a universal primer site and UMIs. Using its own MiXCR run on the 5' RACE reads, TCRdb lists one record per CDR3 protein. The sample consists of hundreds of thousands of distinct CDR3 sequences, about 4% of them appearing once. With 2 bases removed from V and 1 base from J, the gap between germline ends came to 8 bases. Germline CDR1 reads MNHEY; CDR2 reads SVGAGI. The CDR3 extends over 15 amino acids. The source was PBMCs, collected 5 days after the yellow fever booster vaccination. The source is a man between 18 and 35 years old who received the YFV17D yellow fever vaccine. The chain recombines TRBV6-5 with TRBJ2-2; D not resolved. DNA of the CDR3: TGTGCCAGCAGTTACGGAGTTAAGAACACCGGGGAGCTGTTTTTT. It is translated as CASSYGVKNTGELFF.